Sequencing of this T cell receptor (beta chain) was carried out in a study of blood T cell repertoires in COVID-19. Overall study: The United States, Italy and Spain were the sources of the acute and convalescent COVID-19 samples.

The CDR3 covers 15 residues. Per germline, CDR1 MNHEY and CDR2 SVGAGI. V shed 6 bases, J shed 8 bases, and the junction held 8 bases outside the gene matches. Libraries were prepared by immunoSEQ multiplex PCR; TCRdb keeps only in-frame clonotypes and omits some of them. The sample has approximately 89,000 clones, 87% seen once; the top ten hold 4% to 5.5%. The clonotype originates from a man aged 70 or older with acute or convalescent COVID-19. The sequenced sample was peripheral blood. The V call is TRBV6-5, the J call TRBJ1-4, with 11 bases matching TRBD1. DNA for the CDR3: TGTGCCAGCAGAATTACCGGGACAGGGGGAGAAAAACTGTTTTTT. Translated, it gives CASRITGTGGEKLFF.